This T cell receptor (beta chain) was retrieved from a study of early T cells in non-severe SARS-CoV-2 infection. As part of library construction, unique molecular identifiers were attached to individual cDNA molecules. TCRdb independently ran MiXCR on the 5' RACE reads; one entry per CDR3 protein. The sample has 81,000 or so distinct CDR3 sequences; roughly 12% are singletons. CDR1 LNHNV and CDR2 YYDKDF come from the germline V gene (reference sequence). The V gene end was trimmed by 1 base and the J gene end by 2 bases; junction bases not matched to a gene: 3. The CDR3 contains 15 residues. As regards this clonotype: Its antigen remains unidentified.

Study outcomes and limitations: Database matching using VDJdb favored anti-spike CD8 responses, with private and CD4 specificities left missing.

This TCR was sampled from an adult who was a healthcare worker with PCR-confirmed SARS-CoV-2 infection or an uninfected control (not recorded which). The sequencing sample was made of whole blood. This chain uses TRBV15 with TRBJ2-3; TRBD1 aligns across 7 bases. The CDR3 nucleotides read TGTGCCACCAGCAGAGGGACAGGAATCACAGATACGCAGTATTTT. Translated, it gives CATSRGTGITDTQYF.